This paragraph covers one T cell receptor (beta chain) sequence. This sample was taken from a study of T cells expressing NK-cell markers. cDNA encoding TCR beta was synthesized via 5'RACE template switching incorporating UMIs. With the 5' RACE reads reprocessed, TCRdb shows one record per CDR3 protein and no DNA. The sample data list 150,000 to 180,000 distinct CDR3 sequences. Germline V CDR1 and CDR2: SEHNR, FQNEAQ (reference sequence). The CDR3 extends over 21 amino acids. The specimen was blood T cells: a sorted CD56 or NKG2C T cell subset, CD4+ or CD8+ T cells, or bulk PBMC T cells (not recorded which). The clonotype was recovered from a woman aged 45 to 65 in good health. The J gene is TRBJ2-1, the V gene TRBV7-9; TCRdb's D call, TRBD1, is unchecked because there is no DNA. The CDR3 reads CASSQGRGQGATSGLYNEQFF.